The 15 T cell receptor beta chains below were found in one sample sequenced in a study of T cell responses to AZD1222 COVID-19 vaccine. This table comes from immunoSEQ multiplex PCR, and its TCRdb copy is limited to in-frame clones, with some not included. The sample has nearly 200,000 clones; 85% to 95% are singletons. Sequenced here: peripheral blood, sampled 28 days after the second AZD1222 dose. All receptors come from an adult who received the AZD1222 COVID-19 vaccine.

This chain connects TRBV25-1 to TRBJ2-3; a possible D gene is TRBD2 (5 bases). The CDR3 has 17 residues. V was shortened by 4 bases and J by 6 bases, with 23 bases between the two germline ends. Germline lookup yields CDR1 MGHDK and CDR2 SYGVNS. In DNA, the CDR3 is TGTGCCAGCAGTGGGCCTCCGGGCTCGGGAAGAGGCGATACGCAGTATTTT. It specifies CASSGPPGSGRGDTQYF.

The rearrangement links TRBV30 to TRBJ2-5; D gene unclear. The CDR3 has 13 amino acids. In germline, CDR1 is GTSNPN, CDR2 SVGIG (reference sequence). Deletions cut 2 bases from V and 4 bases from J, with 11 bases between. The CDR3 coding sequence is TGTGCCTGGAGTCCCCGTCTGGGAGAGACCCAGTACTTC. Protein: CAWSPRLGETQYF. The full variable domain, completed using reference TRBV30 and TRBJ2-5, is SQTIHQWPATLVQPVGSPLSLECTVEGTSNPNLYWYRQAAGRGLQLLFYSVGIGQISSEVPQNLSASRPQDRQFILSSKKLLLSDSGFYLCAWSPRLGETQYFGPGTRLLVL.

V usage is TRBV18 and J usage is TRBJ1-5, with D possibly being TRBD1 (5 bases). This CDR3 contains 14 residues. Germline values: CDR1 KGHSH, CDR2 LQKENI. The V end lost 3 bases, the J end lost 9 bases, and 15 bases lay between the germline ends. The CDR3 loop is CASSPNGDVGPQHF. In DNA form, the CDR3 reads TGTGCCAGCTCACCGAATGGGGACGTTGGGCCCCAGCATTTT. The full variable domain, completed using reference TRBV18 and TRBJ1-5, is NAGVMQNPRHLVRRRGQEARLRCSPMKGHSHVYWYRQLPEEGLKFMVYLQKENIIDESGMPKERFSAEFPKEGPSILRIQQVVRGDSAAYFCASSPNGDVGPQHFGDGTRLSIL.

This chain uses TRBV18 with TRBJ1-2, with D hard to call. Deletions cut 6 bases from V and 8 bases from J, with 16 bases between. CDR3 length equals 13 residues. Per germline, CDR1 KGHSH and CDR2 LQKENI. CDR3: CASSLLGVEGYTF. The CDR3, as DNA: TGTGCCAGCTCTTTGCTTGGGGTGGAAGGCTACACCTTC.

This chain connects TRBV7-9 to TRBJ1-5, with a weak D call TRBD1 (6 bases). Between the trimmed V and J ends, which lost 5 bases and 5 bases, there was a span of 13 bases. This CDR3 is built from 14 residues. Germline CDR1 is SEHNR and CDR2 is FQNEAQ (reference sequence). The CDR3 DNA reads as TGTGCCAGCAGCCCTTTGGGGGGGCATCAGCCCCAGCATTTT. This codes for CASSPLGGHQPQHF.

The V call is TRBV5-1, the J call TRBJ2-7; D is possibly TRBD1 (5 bases). CDR3 size: 12 residues. V lost 4 bases, J lost 5 bases, and 10 bases lay in between. The germline CDR1 and CDR2 sequences are SGHRS and YFSETQ. The chain's CDR3 is CASSLQGNEQYF. CDR3 in DNA: TGCGCCAGCAGCCTTCAGGGAAACGAGCAGTACTTC.

The CDR3 DNA sequence: TGCGCCAGCAGCTACGGACAGGGTATTGAAAAACTGTTTTTT. Its translation: CASSYGQGIEKLFF. The chain uses TRBV5-1 and TRBJ1-4; 8 nucleotides match TRBD1. The V and J ends lost 3 bases and 7 bases, in that order; junction bases with no gene match: 5. This CDR3 is 14 amino acids long. CDR1 and CDR2 from the germline V gene are SGHRS and YFSETQ.

The rearrangement links TRBV7-9 to TRBJ2-1; TRBD2 agrees at 15 bases. J gave up 8 bases and V 5 bases, and 13 bases lay outside the gene matches. The CDR3 loop spans 18 amino acids. Germline CDR1 SEHNR, CDR2 FQNEAQ (reference sequence). As DNA, the CDR3 is TGTGCCAGCAGCCTCGGGACTAGCGGGGGGCACGGTTTCCATGAGCAGTTCTTC. Translating gives CASSLGTSGGHGFHEQFF.

V and J are TRBV18 and TRBJ2-3, with D perhaps TRBD1 (6 bases). The germline V gene has CDR1 KGHSH and CDR2 LQKENI. With 4 bases removed from V and 5 bases from J, the gap between germline ends came to 19 bases. There are 16 residues in the CDR3. The CDR3 loop reads CASSLDRIPDQDTQYF. The DNA of the CDR3 is TGTGCCAGCTCACTCGACAGGATCCCCGACCAAGATACGCAGTATTTT.

This chain joins TRBV6-2 or TRBV6-3 and TRBJ2-7, with 8 bases lining up with TRBD2. After removal of 2 bases from V and 0 bases from J, the junction contained 3 bases not matched to a gene. Germline CDR1 MNHEY, CDR2 SVGEGT. The CDR3 covers 15 residues. CDR3 sequence reads: CASSYGSGVSYEQYF. The CDR3 DNA follows: TGTGCCAGCAGTTACGGTAGCGGGGTCTCCTACGAGCAGTACTTC.

This clone was counted a single time. The chain combines TRBV6-5 with TRBJ2-7; TRBD1 aligns across 8 bases. The CDR3 covers 14 residues. Trimming removed 2 bases from V and 4 bases from J; junction bases left unmatched: 4. CDR1 and CDR2 from the germline V gene are MNHEY and SVGAGI. CDR3 DNA sequence: TGTGCCAGCAGTTACACAGGGGGACGTTACGAGCAGTACTTC. The encoded protein is CASSYTGGRYEQYF.

V gene TRBV6-5 combines with J gene TRBJ1-2; no clear D. The germline CDR1 and CDR2 sequences are MNHEY and SVGAGI. V lost 0 bases and J 9 bases, leaving 17 bases between the germline ends. The CDR3 is 15 residues long. The CDR3 reads CASSYSSLHPDRYTF. In nucleotides, the CDR3 is TGTGCCAGCAGTTACTCTTCCCTCCACCCCGACCGCTACACCTTC.

The chain has TRBV7-9 and TRBJ1-5; the D is unclear. Germline-derived CDR1 and CDR2 are SEHNR and FQNEAQ (reference sequence). This CDR3 is 14 amino acids long. The V gene lost 1 base and the J gene lost 0 bases, with 4 bases spanning the gap. CDR3 in DNA: TGTGCCAGCAGCTTAGTCAGTAGCAATCAGCCCCAGCATTTT. Protein product: CASSLVSSNQPQHF.

The V gene is TRBV6-5, the J gene TRBJ1-2, with D uncertain. V lost 1 base, J lost 4 bases, and 10 bases lay in between. The germline CDR1 and CDR2 sequences are MNHEY and SVGAGI. This CDR3 is built from 14 residues. The CDR3 is CASSYYGRSYGYTF. In DNA, the CDR3 is TGTGCCAGCAGTTACTACGGACGATCCTATGGCTACACCTTC.

The V gene is TRBV27, the J gene TRBJ1-1; D gene unclear. Germline CDR1 MNHEY, CDR2 SMNVEV (reference sequence). The CDR3 consists of 16 residues. V lost 1 base to trimming and J lost 5 bases, with 17 bases between them. CDR3 sequence reads: CASSLWFSGMGTEAFF. CDR3 in DNA: TGTGCCAGCAGTTTATGGTTTTCAGGCATGGGGACTGAAGCTTTCTTT.